This T cell receptor (beta chain) comes out of a study of blood T cell repertoires in COVID-19. The wider study: Whether acute or convalescent, the COVID-19 samples came from the United States, Italy and Spain. PBMCs, B-cell-depleted T cells, or T cells provided the cDNA or gDNA that made up the material.

In the study's own analysis: Reference gene primer amplification gave nucleated cell count estimates. Sequencing was performed with immunoSEQ multiplex PCR; in TCRdb, only in-frame clones are kept and a portion is missing. V and J calls and clone size are as listed in that table; D and trimming were resolved from the DNA. This table has 310,000 or so clones, around 87% appearing once. The germline V gene has CDR1 SGHTA and CDR2 FQGNSA. The CDR3 runs 16 residues. V was pared by 1 base and J by 6 bases, with 5 bases of the junction left unmatched. The TCR comes from a woman aged 50 to 60 who had recovered from COVID-19. Sequenced material: peripheral blood. The gene calls are TRBV7-2 and TRBJ2-1; 11 nucleotides align to TRBD2. CDR3 sequence reads: CASSLGTSGQSNEQFF. The CDR3 DNA follows: TGTGCCAGCAGCTTAGGGACTAGCGGGCAGTCCAATGAGCAGTTCTTC.